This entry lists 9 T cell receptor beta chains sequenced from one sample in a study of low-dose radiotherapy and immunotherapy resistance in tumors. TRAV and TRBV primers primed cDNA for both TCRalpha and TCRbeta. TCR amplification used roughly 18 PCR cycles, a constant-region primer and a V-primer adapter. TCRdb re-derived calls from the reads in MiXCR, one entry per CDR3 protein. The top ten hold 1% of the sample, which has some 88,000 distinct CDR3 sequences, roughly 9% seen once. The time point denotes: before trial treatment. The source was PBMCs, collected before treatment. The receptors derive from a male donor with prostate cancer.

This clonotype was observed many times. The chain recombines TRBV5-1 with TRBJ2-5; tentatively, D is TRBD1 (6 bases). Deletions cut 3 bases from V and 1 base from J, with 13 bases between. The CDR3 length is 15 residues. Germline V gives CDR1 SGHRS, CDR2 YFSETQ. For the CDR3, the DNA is TGCGCCAGCAGCTGGTCCGGGACATTCCAAGAGACCCAGTACTTC. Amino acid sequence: CASSWSGTFQETQYF.

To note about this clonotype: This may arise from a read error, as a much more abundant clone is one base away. The CDR3 DNA is TGTGCCAGCAGTGCGCGCGGGTACACAGATACGCAGTATTTT. Translated, it gives CASSARGYTDTQYF. This chain joins TRBV25-1 and TRBJ2-3, with D perhaps matching TRBD2 (5 bases). V was clipped by 4 bases and J by 2 bases, with 10 bases between them. The CDR3 is made up of 14 amino acids. The V gene's germline CDR1 is MGHDK and CDR2 SYGVNS.

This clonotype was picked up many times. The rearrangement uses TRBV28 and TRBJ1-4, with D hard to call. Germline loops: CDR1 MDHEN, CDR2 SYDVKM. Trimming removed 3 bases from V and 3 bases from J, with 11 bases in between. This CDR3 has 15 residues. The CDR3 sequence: CASSFYAAANEKLFF. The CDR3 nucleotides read TGTGCCAGCAGTTTCTATGCGGCGGCTAATGAAAAACTGTTTTTT. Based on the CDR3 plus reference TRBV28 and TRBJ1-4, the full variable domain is DVKVTQSSRYLVKRTGEKVFLECVQDMDHENMFWYRQDPGLGLRLIYFSYDVKMKEKGDIPEGYSVSREKKERFSLILESASTNQTSMYLCASSFYAAANEKLFFGSGTQLSVL.

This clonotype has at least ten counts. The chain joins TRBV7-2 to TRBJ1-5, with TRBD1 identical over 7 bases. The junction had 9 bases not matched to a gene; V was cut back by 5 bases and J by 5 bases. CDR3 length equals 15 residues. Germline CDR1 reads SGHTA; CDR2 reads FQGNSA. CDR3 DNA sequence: TGTGCCAGCAGCCCGGGACAGTGGGGGGATCAGCCCCAGCATTTT. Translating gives CASSPGQWGDQPQHF.

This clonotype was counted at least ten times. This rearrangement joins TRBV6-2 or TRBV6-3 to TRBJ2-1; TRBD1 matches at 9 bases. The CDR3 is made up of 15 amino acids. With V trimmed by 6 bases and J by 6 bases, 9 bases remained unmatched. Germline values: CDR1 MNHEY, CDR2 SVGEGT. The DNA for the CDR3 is TGTGCCAGCAGCTCCGGGACAGGGCTGGTCAATGAGCAGTTCTTC. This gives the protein CASSSGTGLVNEQFF.

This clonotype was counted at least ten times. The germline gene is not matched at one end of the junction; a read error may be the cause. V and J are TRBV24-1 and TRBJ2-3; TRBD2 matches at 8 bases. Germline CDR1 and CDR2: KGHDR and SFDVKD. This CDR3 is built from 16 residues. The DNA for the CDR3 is TGTTCCACCAGTGATTCTTCCGGGAGGGCCCTGGATACGCAGTATTTT. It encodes CSTSDSSGRALDTQYF.

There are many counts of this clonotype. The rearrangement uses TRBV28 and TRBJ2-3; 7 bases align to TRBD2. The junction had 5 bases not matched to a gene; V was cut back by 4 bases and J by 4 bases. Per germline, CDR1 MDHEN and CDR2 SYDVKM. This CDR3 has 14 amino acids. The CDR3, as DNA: TGTGCCAGCAGTTCCGGGACTACACCAGATACGCAGTATTTT. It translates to CASSSGTTPDTQYF.

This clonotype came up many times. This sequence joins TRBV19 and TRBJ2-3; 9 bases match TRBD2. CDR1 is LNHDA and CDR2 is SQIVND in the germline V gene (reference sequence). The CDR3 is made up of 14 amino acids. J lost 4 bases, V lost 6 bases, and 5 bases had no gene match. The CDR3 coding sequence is TGTGCCAGTAGGCCAGCGGGAGGCTCAGATACGCAGTATTTT. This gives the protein CASRPAGGSDTQYF. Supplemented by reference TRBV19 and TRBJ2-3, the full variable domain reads DGGITQSPKYLFRKEGQNVTLSCEQNLNHDAMYWYRQDPGQGLRLIYYSQIVNDFQKGDIAEGYSVSREKKESFPLTVTSAQKNPTAFYLCASRPAGGSDTQYFGPGTRLTVL.

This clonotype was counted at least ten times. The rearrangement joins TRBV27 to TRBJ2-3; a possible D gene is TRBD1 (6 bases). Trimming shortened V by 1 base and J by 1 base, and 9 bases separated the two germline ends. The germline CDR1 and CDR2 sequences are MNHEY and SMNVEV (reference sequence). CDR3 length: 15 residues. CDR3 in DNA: TGTGCCAGCAGTTTATTCGGACAGCGCACAGATACGCAGTATTTT. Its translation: CASSLFGQRTDTQYF.